The present entry profiles one TCR beta chain with its context. Antigen specificity is unknown. The protocol was immunoSEQ multiplex PCR, while the TCRdb copy is restricted to in-frame clones and leaves out a portion. The sample holds around 330,000 clones, 67% seen once. This sample is part of a study of cytotoxic CD8 clonotypes in ibrutinib-treated CLL. Points from the study as a whole: Sampling times (in sustained-remission versus progressing patients) were not the same. Baseline-level clonality went beyond age-matched healthy donors and moved in step with circulating CD8+ T-cell counts. Under therapy, public clonotypes either contracted or stayed stable, and they were uncommon.

This TCR derives from a human donor with chronic lymphocytic leukemia. The sequencing used PBMCs, collected after 36 months of ibrutinib treatment.

The CDR3 spells CASSVTGTTKETQYF. CDR3 in DNA: TGTGCCAGCAGCGTCACCGGGACTACCAAAGAGACCCAGTACTTC. The chain has TRBV9 and TRBJ2-5, with 7 bases fitting TRBD2. V gave up 2 bases and J gave up 3 bases; unmatched junction bases: 7. The CDR3 totals 15 residues. Per the germline V gene, CDR1 is SGDLS and CDR2 is YYNGEE.